The sample holds a few counts of the clone carrying this T cell receptor (beta chain). The target antigen is unknown. This specimen belongs to a study of beta chain features in type 1 diabetes. CD4+ naive, central memory, regulatory and stem cell-like memory cells were sorted via CD45RO/CCR7/CD25/CD127/CD95/CD27. This CDR3 spans 12 amino acids. Notes on the study in general: Patients' naive, central memory and regulatory TCRB repertoires appeared more alike than those of healthy donors. Moderately but significantly shorter TCRB CDR3s were found in Type 1 diabetes patients in all four CD4+ subsets. Type 1 diabetes patients had VDJ junctions that carried fewer insertions and more deletions.

Every bit of the isolated RNA underwent reverse transcription, so sequencing read expressed TCRB transcripts. TCRdb's table, derived via immunoSEQ multiplex PCR, lists solely in-frame clones and lacks some. The sample consists of some 350,000 clones, approximately 13% of them appearing once. Sequencing used naive CD4+ T cells from blood. The TCR sequence derives from a young woman with type 1 diabetes. The rearrangement links TRBV21-1 to TRBJ2-7; no check of the table's D call, TRBD2, against the DNA was made. TRBV21-1 constitutes a pseudogene. The CDR3 sequence is CASTSGRDEQYF. The CDR3 coding sequence is TGTGCCAGCACTAGCGGGAGGGACGAGCAGTACTTC.